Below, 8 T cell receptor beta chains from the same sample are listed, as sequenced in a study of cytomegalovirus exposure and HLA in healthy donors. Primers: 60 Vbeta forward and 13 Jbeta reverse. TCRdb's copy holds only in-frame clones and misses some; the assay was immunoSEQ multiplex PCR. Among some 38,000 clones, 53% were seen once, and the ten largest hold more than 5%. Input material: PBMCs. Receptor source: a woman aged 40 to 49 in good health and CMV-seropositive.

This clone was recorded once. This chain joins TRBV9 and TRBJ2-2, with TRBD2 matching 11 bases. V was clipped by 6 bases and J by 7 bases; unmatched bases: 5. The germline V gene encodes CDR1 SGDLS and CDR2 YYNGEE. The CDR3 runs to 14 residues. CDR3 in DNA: TGTGCCAGCAACAATCTAGCGGGGGGCGGGGAGCTGTTTTTT. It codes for CASNNLAGGGELFF.

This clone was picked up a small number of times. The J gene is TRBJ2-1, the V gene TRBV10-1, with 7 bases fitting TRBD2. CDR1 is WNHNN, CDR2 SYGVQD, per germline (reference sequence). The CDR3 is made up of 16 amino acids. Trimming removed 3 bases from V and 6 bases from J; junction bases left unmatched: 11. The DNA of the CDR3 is TGCGCCAGCAGTGATCCCACTAGCGTCCGTCTCAATGAGCAGTTCTTC. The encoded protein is CASSDPTSVRLNEQFF.

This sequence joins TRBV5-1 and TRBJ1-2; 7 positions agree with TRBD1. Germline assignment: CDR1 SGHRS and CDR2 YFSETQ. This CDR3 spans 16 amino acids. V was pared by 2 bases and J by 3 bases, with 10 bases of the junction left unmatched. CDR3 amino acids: CASSLELRTGHYGYTF. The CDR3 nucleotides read TGCGCCAGCAGCTTAGAACTTCGGACAGGCCACTATGGCTACACCTTC.

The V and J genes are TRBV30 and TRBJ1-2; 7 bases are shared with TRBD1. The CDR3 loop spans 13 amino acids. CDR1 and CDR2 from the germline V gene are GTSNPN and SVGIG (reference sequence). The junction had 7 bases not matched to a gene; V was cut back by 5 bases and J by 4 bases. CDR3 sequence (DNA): TGTGCCTGGGACTTCAGACAGGGCTATGGCTACACCTTC. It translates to CAWDFRQGYGYTF.

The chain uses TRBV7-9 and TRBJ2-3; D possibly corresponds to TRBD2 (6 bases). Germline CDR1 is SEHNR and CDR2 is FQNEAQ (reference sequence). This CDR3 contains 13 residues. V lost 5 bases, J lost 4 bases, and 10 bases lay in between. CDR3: CASSRGTADTQYF. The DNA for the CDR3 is TGTGCCAGCAGCCGGGGGACCGCAGATACGCAGTATTTT.

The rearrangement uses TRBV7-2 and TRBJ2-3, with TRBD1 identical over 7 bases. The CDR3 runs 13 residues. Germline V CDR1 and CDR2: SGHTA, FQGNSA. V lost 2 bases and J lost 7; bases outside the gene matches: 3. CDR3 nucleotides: TGTGCCAGCAGCTTAAAAGGGGGCCATACGCAGTATTTT. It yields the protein CASSLKGGHTQYF.

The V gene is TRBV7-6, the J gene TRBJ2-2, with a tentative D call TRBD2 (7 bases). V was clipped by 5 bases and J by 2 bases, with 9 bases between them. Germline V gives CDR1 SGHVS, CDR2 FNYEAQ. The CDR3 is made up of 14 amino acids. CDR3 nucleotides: TGTGCCAGCAGCCGGGGGGCCAACACCGGGGAGCTGTTTTTT. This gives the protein CASSRGANTGELFF.

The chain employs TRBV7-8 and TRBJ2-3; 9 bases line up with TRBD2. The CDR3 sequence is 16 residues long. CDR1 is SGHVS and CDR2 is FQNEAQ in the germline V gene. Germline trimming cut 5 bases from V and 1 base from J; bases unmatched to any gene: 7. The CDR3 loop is CASSVPRLAGTDTQYF. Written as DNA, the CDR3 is TGTGCCAGCAGCGTCCCCAGACTAGCGGGCACAGATACGCAGTATTTT.